This TCR beta chain was sequenced in a study of blood T cell repertoires in COVID-19. This clone occurred once. Assay: immunoSEQ multiplex PCR; the TCRdb copy retains only in-frame clones and omits some. The data show some 200,000 clones, 94% seen once. The germline V gene has CDR1 SGHRS and CDR2 YFSETQ. After removal of 4 bases from V and 7 bases from J, the junction contained 2 bases not matched to a gene. The CDR3 has 13 amino acids. The sequenced sample was peripheral blood. The clonotype originates from a young man with COVID-19, enrolled during active disease. The V call is TRBV5-1, the J call TRBJ1-4; 9 bases are a match to TRBD1. Written as DNA, the CDR3 is TGCGCCAGCAGCCCGGGACAGGGTGAAAAACTGTTTTTT. This codes for CASSPGQGEKLFF.